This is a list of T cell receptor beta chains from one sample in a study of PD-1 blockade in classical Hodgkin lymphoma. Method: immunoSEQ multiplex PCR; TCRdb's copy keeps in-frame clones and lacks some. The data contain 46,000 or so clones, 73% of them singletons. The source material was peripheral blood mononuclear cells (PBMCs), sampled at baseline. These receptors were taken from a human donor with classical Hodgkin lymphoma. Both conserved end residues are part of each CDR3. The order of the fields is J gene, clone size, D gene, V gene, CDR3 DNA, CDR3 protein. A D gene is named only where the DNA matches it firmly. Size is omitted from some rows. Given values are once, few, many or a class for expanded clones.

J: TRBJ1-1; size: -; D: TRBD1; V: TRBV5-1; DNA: TGCGCCAGCAGCCAGGACAGGGGGATCTTAAACACTGAAGCTTTCTTT; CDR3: CASSQDRGILNTEAFF
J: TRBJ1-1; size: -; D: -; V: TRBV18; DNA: TGTGCCAGCTCACCGGAGTCTGACACTGAAGCTTTCTTT; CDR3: CASSPESDTEAFF
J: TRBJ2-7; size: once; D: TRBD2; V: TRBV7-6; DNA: TGTGCCAGCAGCTTAGGGGCAGCGGGAGTGGGTACCTACGAGCAGTACTTC; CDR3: CASSLGAAGVGTYEQYF
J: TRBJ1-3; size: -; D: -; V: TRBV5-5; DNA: TGTGCCAGCAGCTTGCGGCGGTTAAGCTCTGGAAACACCATATATTTT; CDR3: CASSLRRLSSGNTIYF
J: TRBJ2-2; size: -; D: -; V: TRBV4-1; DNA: TGCGCCAGCAGCCAAGATGTAGTCAGTCCCACCGGGGAGCTGTTTTTT; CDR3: CASSQDVVSPTGELFF
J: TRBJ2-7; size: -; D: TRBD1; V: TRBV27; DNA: TGTGCCAGCAGTTTAGGGACAGGGGGCGGCTACGAGCAGTACTTC; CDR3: CASSLGTGGGYEQYF
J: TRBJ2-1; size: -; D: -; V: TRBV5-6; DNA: TGTGCCAGCAGCTCACCACCCCTCGACAATGAGCAGTTCTTC; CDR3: CASSSPPLDNEQFF
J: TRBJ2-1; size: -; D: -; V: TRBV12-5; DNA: TGTGCTAGTGGACCACCGGACCTTTACAATGAGCAGTTCTTC; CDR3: CASGPPDLYNEQFF
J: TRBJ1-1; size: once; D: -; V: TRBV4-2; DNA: TGTGCCAGCAGCCAAGTCCCAGGGGCGACGAACACTGAAGCTTTCTTT; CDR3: CASSQVPGATNTEAFF
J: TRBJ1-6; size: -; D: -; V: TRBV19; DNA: TGTGCCAGTAGTCCCCACTACGCAGAAACACTCCACTTT; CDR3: CASSPHYAETLHF
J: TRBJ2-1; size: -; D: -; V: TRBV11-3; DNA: TGTGCCAGCAGCTTAAGTCCCGGCAGCCTCAATGAGCAGTTCTTC; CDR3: CASSLSPGSLNEQFF
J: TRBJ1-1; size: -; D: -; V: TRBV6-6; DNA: TGTGCCAGCAGTTACACAACAGGGAGGACTGAAGCTTTCTTT; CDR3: CASSYTTGRTEAFF
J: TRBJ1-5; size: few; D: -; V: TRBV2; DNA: TGTGCCAGCAGTGACAGGCTTAGCAATCAGCCCCAGCATTTT; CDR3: CASSDRLSNQPQHF
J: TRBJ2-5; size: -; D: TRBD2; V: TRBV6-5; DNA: TGTGCCAGCGGGTCGGGAGGTCTCTTGGGTGAGACCCAGTACTTC; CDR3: CASGSGGLLGETQYF
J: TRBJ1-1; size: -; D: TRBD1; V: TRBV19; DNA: TGTGCCAGTAGCGACAGGGGGGGTAACACTGAAGCTTTCTTT; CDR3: CASSDRGGNTEAFF
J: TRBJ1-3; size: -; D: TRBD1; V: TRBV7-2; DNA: TGTGCCAGCAGCTTAGTGTCAGGGGGCACGGCTGGAAACACCATATATTTT; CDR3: CASSLVSGGTAGNTIYF
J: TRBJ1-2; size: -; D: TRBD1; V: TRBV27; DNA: TGTGCCAGCAGTGGCACAGGGGTGAATGGCTACACCTTC; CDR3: CASSGTGVNGYTF
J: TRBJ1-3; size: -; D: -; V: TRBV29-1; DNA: TGCAGCGTTAAGATGAACTCTGGAAACACCATATATTTT; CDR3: CSVKMNSGNTIYF
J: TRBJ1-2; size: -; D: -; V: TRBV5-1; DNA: TGCGCCAGCAGCTTGGAGGGGCAAGCCTATGGCTACACCTTC; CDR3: CASSLEGQAYGYTF
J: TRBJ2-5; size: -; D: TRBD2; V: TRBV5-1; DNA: TGCGCCAGCAGCTTGGGATCTAGCGGGAGAAGGGAGACCCAGTACTTC; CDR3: CASSLGSSGRRETQYF
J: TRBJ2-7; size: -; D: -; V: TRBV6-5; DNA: TGTGCCAGCAGTTTTGAGTTCTTCTACGAGCAGTACTTC; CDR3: CASSFEFFYEQYF
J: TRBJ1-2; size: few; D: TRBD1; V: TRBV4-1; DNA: TGCGCCAGCAGAATAACAGGGGTTGCTAACTATGGCTACACCTTC; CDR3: CASRITGVANYGYTF
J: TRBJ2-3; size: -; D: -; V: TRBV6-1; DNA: TGTGCCAGCAGTGCCCTAGCGTGGCCGACAGATACGCAGTATTTT; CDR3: CASSALAWPTDTQYF
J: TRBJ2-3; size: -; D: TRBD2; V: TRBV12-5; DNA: TGTGCTAGTGGTTTGGCTATTGGACTAGCGGGTCGGGAAGATACGCAGTATTTT; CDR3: CASGLAIGLAGREDTQYF
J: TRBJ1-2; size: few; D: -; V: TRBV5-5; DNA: TGTGCCAGCAGCTTATTGGGGGGCAACTATGGCTACACCTTC; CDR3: CASSLLGGNYGYTF
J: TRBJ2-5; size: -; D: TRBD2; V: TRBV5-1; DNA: TGCGCCAGCAGCGAAGGACTAGCGGGGGGGGAGACCCAGTACTTC; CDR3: CASSEGLAGGETQYF
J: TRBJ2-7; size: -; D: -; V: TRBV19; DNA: TGTGCCAGCAAAGGAGGGGGCGGAACCTACGAGCAGTACTTC; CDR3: CASKGGGGTYEQYF
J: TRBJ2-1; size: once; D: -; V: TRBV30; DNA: TGTGCCTGGAGTGTTTCGGGGGTCTCCTACAATGAGCAGTTCTTC; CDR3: CAWSVSGVSYNEQFF
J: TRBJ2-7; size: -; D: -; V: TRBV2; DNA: TGTGCCAGCAATCTAGGGCGGACACCTGGTTACGAGCAGTACTTC; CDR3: CASNLGRTPGYEQYF
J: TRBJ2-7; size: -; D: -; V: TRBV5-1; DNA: TGCGCCAGCAGCTCCTTCGAGGGCTCCTACGAGCAGTACTTC; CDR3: CASSSFEGSYEQYF